Listed here is a single T cell receptor (beta chain). What it binds is unknown. As for time point: week 3, after first cycle of checkpoint inhibitor. Sampling occurred pretreatment (T0) and at week 3 (W3), after cycle one of checkpoint blockade. There are 14 residues in the CDR3. Germline values: CDR1 MNHEY, CDR2 SVGAGI. After removal of 7 bases from V and 2 bases from J, the junction contained 4 bases not matched to a gene. These data originate in a study of blood T cell dynamics during melanoma immunotherapy. As for the study in general: Patients with metastatic melanoma got pembrolizumab or nivolumab-ipilimumab as first-line care. Overall study findings and caveats: PBMC repertoires of eventual disease-control patients split at W3 into clonality or diversity gains.

DNA loading was fixed at 350 to 450 ng for all bulk PBMC samples. Data came from immunoSEQ multiplex PCR; TCRdb stores just in-frame clones and leaves some out. The sample lists 13,000 or so clones, around nine tenths occurring once. Sequences were derived from blood, sampled from a patient treated with checkpoint blockade. This chain links TRBV6-5 with TRBJ2-7; 11 nucleotides agree with TRBD2. The TCR comes from a human donor with melanoma. In DNA, the CDR3 is TGTGCCAGCAAGGGACTAGCGGTTACCTACGAGCAGTACTTC. Its translation: CASKGLAVTYEQYF.